A selection of T cell receptor beta chains follows, all from one sample in a study of technical replicates of blood from several donors. The data were produced by immunoSEQ multiplex PCR, yet TCRdb's version contains in-frame clones alone and is incomplete. The sample lists 75,000 to 100,000 clones, approximately 95% occurring once. The sample consisted of T cells isolated from PBMCs. These receptors all stem from a human donor in good health. The CDR3 runs from the conserved cysteine through the conserved F or W. Each record gives: D gene, V gene, J gene, CDR3 DNA, CDR3 protein. A D gene is named only where the DNA matches it firmly.

TRBD1	TRBV28	TRBJ1-5	TGTGCCAGCAGTTTATGGCAGGGGGGTAGCAATCAGCCCCAGCATTTT	CASSLWQGGSNQPQHF
.	TRBV11-2	TRBJ1-4	TGTGCCAGCAGCCCCCAGGGTACAGCAACTAATGAAAAACTGTTTTTT	CASSPQGTATNEKLFF
.	TRBV28	TRBJ2-3	TGTGCCAGCAGTTTATTATTCAGGGGATCAACAGTCAGCACAGATACGCAGTATTTT	CASSLLFRGSTVSTDTQYF
TRBD1	TRBV10-3	TRBJ2-7	TGTGCCATCAGTGCCGGGACAGTGAGCTCCTACGAGCAGTACTTC	CAISAGTVSSYEQYF
TRBD1	TRBV7-9	TRBJ1-5	TGTGCCAGCAGCTTTTCAGGGGGCAGAGAGCCCCAGCATTTT	CASSFSGGREPQHF
TRBD1	TRBV7-9	TRBJ1-4	TGTGCCAGCAGCTTGGCACAGGGGGCGTGGGAAAAACTGTTTTTT	CASSLAQGAWEKLFF
TRBD2	TRBV30	TRBJ2-2	TGTGCCTGGGGACTAGCGGGGGTCGGGGAGCTGTTTTTT	CAWGLAGVGELFF
TRBD1	TRBV7-9	TRBJ1-4	TGTGCCAGCAGCTTAACTGGGACAGGAACTAATGAAAAACTGTTTTTT	CASSLTGTGTNEKLFF
.	TRBV19	TRBJ1-1	TGTGCCAGTAGTATTGGGGGGGCCACTGAAGCTTTCTTT	CASSIGGATEAFF
.	TRBV2	TRBJ2-3	TGTGCCAGCAATTCGAGGGCCCGCACAGATACGCAGTATTTT	CASNSRARTDTQYF
TRBD1	TRBV4-1	TRBJ1-4	TGCGCCAGCAGACCCGGGACAGGGGCCTCCAGAGGGGAAAAACTGTTTTTT	CASRPGTGASRGEKLFF
TRBD1	TRBV6-1	TRBJ2-3	TGTGCCAGCAGTGAAAGGGGACAGGGGACAGATACGCAGTATTTT	CASSERGQGTDTQYF
.	TRBV9	TRBJ2-5	TGTGCCAGCAGCGTCAACGGGGTTGAGACCCAGTACTTC	CASSVNGVETQYF
.	TRBV5-6	TRBJ1-5	TGTGCCAGCAGCTTGGGGCAGGGTCGGCCCCAGCATTTT	CASSLGQGRPQHF
.	TRBV30	TRBJ2-7	TGTGCCTGGAGTATCTGGGGGCACACCTACGAGCAGTACTTC	CAWSIWGHTYEQYF
.	TRBV19	TRBJ1-5	TGTGCCAGTAGACCCGGAGACTATAGCAATCAGCCCCAGCATTTT	CASRPGDYSNQPQHF
.	TRBV7-2	TRBJ1-5	TGTGCCAGCAGTCCAGGGGAGGGAGTTCAGCCCCAGCATTTT	CASSPGEGVQPQHF
.	TRBV25-1	TRBJ2-3	TGTGCCAGCAGTGACCATCGGGGTGGGTTGAGCACAGATACGCAGTATTTT	CASSDHRGGLSTDTQYF
.	TRBV27	TRBJ2-1	TGTGCCAGCAGTTTAATAAGACAGTACAATGAGCAGTTCTTC	CASSLIRQYNEQFF
.	TRBV15	TRBJ1-1	TGTGCCACCAGCAGAGTTGGGGCAAACACTGAAGCTTTCTTT	CATSRVGANTEAFF
TRBD1	TRBV27	TRBJ1-2	TGTGCCAGCGGGACAGCGTATGGCTACACCTTC	CASGTAYGYTF
.	TRBV19	TRBJ1-1	TGTGCCAGTAGTAGGACAATCCGAAACACTGAAGCTTTCTTT	CASSRTIRNTEAFF
.	TRBV18	TRBJ2-5	TGTGCCAGCTCACCTCGGGGAGGAGGGCCTGAGACCCAGTACTTC	CASSPRGGGPETQYF
.	TRBV21-1	TRBJ2-3	TGTGCCAGCAGCCAGACCGAGAGGGGGGATACGCAGTATTTT	CASSQTERGDTQYF
TRBD2	TRBV15	TRBJ2-1	TGTGCCACCAGCACTCTAGCGGGGGACAATGAGCAGTTCTTC	CATSTLAGDNEQFF
.	TRBV2	TRBJ1-5	TGTGCCAGCAGTGATATGGGGCGGAGCAATCAGCCCCAGCATTTT	CASSDMGRSNQPQHF